These 9 T cell receptor beta chains were sequenced from one sample in a study of graft-versus-host responses after intestinal transplantation. Some clones are missing from TCRdb's copy, which holds only in-frame ones; the method was immunoSEQ multiplex PCR. The sample lists about 92,000 clones; about 90% were seen once. No cognate antigen is known for these TCRs. Sequences were derived from unstimulated CD8+ T cells sorted from spleen or lymph node cells, sampled before intestinal transplant. Source of these receptors: a human donor who received an intestinal transplant.

This sequence joins TRBV7-2 and TRBJ2-7, with D possibly TRBD2 on 6 matching bases. Germline CDR1 reads SGHTA; CDR2 reads FQGNSA. The CDR3 contains 16 residues. The ends were cut back, 5 bases at V and 3 bases at J, with 20 bases in the middle. CDR3 bases: TGTGCCAGCAGCCCCGTAGCGGTCCCAACACACTACGAGCAGTACTTC. Protein product: CASSPVAVPTHYEQYF. The variable domain in full, completed from reference TRBV7-2 and TRBJ2-7, reads GAGVSQSPSNKVTEKGKDVELRCDPISGHTALYWYRQSLGQGLEFLIYFQGNSAPDKSGLPSDRFSAERTGGSVSTLTIQRTQQEDSAVYLCASSPVAVPTHYEQYFGPGTRLTVT.

J is TRBJ2-7 and V is TRBV6-6; 9 bases fit TRBD1. V was clipped by 1 base and J by 3 bases; unmatched bases: 1. CDR1 and CDR2 from the germline V gene are MNHNY and SVGAGI (reference sequence). This CDR3 comprises 14 residues. CDR3 bases: TGTGCCAGCAGTTACTGGGACAGGGACTACGAGCAGTACTTC. Amino acids: CASSYWDRDYEQYF.

This chain links TRBV5-1 with TRBJ2-1; the D is unclear. The CDR3 runs to 16 residues. V gave up 6 bases and J gave up 5 bases, with 21 bases separating them. Germline assignment: CDR1 SGHRS and CDR2 YFSETQ. The CDR3 here is CASTGRNLTGDNEQFF. The DNA of the CDR3 is TGCGCCAGCACCGGACGCAACCTAACCGGCGACAATGAGCAGTTCTTC.

This sequence joins TRBV9 and TRBJ2-7, with D tentatively TRBD2 (5 bases). Germline CDR1 is SGDLS and CDR2 is YYNGEE. The CDR3 sequence is 14 residues long. The germline V and J ends were trimmed by 4 bases and 3 bases, with 14 bases remaining between them. In nucleotides, the CDR3 is TGTGCCAGCAGCCCCTCAGGACTCGTCTACGAGCAGTACTTC. It specifies CASSPSGLVYEQYF.

The chain carries TRBV6-1 and TRBJ1-2, with TRBD1 matching 10 bases. With V trimmed by 5 bases and J by 7 bases, 10 bases remained unmatched. This CDR3 has 15 amino acids. Germline CDR1 and CDR2: MNHNS and SASEGT. The CDR3: CASSPLTGGAGGYTF. CDR3 DNA: TGTGCCAGCAGTCCCTTGACAGGGGGCGCGGGTGGCTACACCTTC.

The genes are TRBV13 and TRBJ2-7; 8 positions agree with TRBD2. The germline V gene has CDR1 PRHDT and CDR2 FYEKMQ (reference sequence). The CDR3 has 14 amino acids. V was pared by 0 bases and J by 2 bases, with 0 bases of the junction left unmatched. The chain's CDR3 is CASSLGLAAYEQYF. CDR3 in DNA: TGTGCCAGCAGCTTAGGACTAGCGGCCTACGAGCAGTACTTC.

The rearrangement links TRBV19 to TRBJ2-5, with 10 bases fitting TRBD2. The J call may be faulty, since TRBJ2-7 better matches the DNA end. Germline V gene lookup returns CDR1 LNHDA and CDR2 SQIVND (reference sequence). The CDR3 is 17 residues long. The CDR3 sequence is CASSLPPLAGVPYEQYF. The CDR3 DNA follows: TGTGCCAGTAGCCTCCCCCCGCTAGCGGGAGTTCCCTACGAGCAGTACTTC.

V is TRBV11-3 and J is TRBJ2-1, with 10 bases lining up with TRBD2. V shed 0 bases and J 7 bases; nucleotides not matched to a gene: 3. The CDR3 length is 15 residues. From germline, CDR1 is SGHNT and CDR2 YENEEA. The CDR3 nucleotides are TGTGCCAGCAGCTTAGACCTAGCGGGAGATAATGAGCAGTTCTTC. It yields the protein CASSLDLAGDNEQFF.

V and J are TRBV9 and TRBJ2-3, with no clear D. The CDR3 contains 15 residues. Germline V gene lookup returns CDR1 SGDLS and CDR2 YYNGEE. V gave up 1 base and J gave up 0 bases, with 9 bases separating them. Here the CDR3 reads CASSVMVASTDTQYF. The CDR3 DNA is TGTGCCAGCAGCGTAATGGTAGCTAGCACAGATACGCAGTATTTT.